This T cell receptor (beta chain) was profiled in a study of blood T cell repertoires in COVID-19. A few counts support this clone. The data were produced by immunoSEQ multiplex PCR, yet TCRdb's version contains in-frame clones alone and is incomplete. This table holds about 200,000 clones, approximately 82% found once. Trimming removed 0 bases from V and 5 bases from J; junction bases left unmatched: 4. The V gene's germline CDR1 is SGDLS and CDR2 YYNGEE. The length of the CDR3 is 15 residues. The sequenced sample consisted of peripheral blood. The chain links TRBV9 to TRBJ2-2; 7 nucleotides line up with TRBD2. The clonotype comes from a human donor with acute or convalescent COVID-19. The donor label of this sample is uncertain. The CDR3 sequence: CASSVDGRKTGELFF. CDR3 DNA sequence: TGTGCCAGCAGCGTAGACGGGAGGAAGACCGGGGAGCTGTTTTTT.